This T cell receptor beta chain originates from a study of T cells expressing NK-cell markers. Study at large: According to the study, TCR beta repertoires originated from sorted CD3+CD56+NKG2C+, CD3+CD56+NKG2C- and CD3+CD56-NKG2C+ T cells.

TCRdb reprocessed the 5' RACE reads and stores each CDR3 protein as one record, lacking DNA. Recorded for this sample: some 280,000 distinct CDR3 sequences. CDR3 length: 15 residues. Germline V gene lookup returns CDR1 KGHDR and CDR2 SFDVKD. The sequence was obtained from a young man in good health. The chain couples TRBV24-1 to TRBJ2-1; with no DNA, the TCRdb D assignment of TRBD1 cannot be verified. The sequenced sample was blood T cells: a sorted CD56 or NKG2C T cell subset, CD4+ or CD8+ T cells, or bulk PBMC T cells (not recorded which). CDR3: CATSDRGTGFHEQFF.